This entry lists 12 T cell receptor beta chains sequenced from one sample in a study of blood T cell repertoires in COVID-19. Sequencing was performed with immunoSEQ multiplex PCR; in TCRdb, only in-frame clones are kept and a portion is missing. Altogether 250,000 to 350,000 clones are present, roughly 90% being singletons, with the ten largest covering about 2%. Material: peripheral blood. These receptors all come from a man in his late teens or twenties with active or convalescent COVID-19.

V gene TRBV6-5 combines with J gene TRBJ1-1, with 9 bases matching TRBD1. This CDR3 has 15 residues. Germline trimming cut 7 bases from V and 5 bases from J; bases unmatched to any gene: 11. Per germline, CDR1 MNHEY and CDR2 SVGAGI. The CDR3 sequence is CASKVGDRVKTEAFF. The CDR3 bases are TGTGCCAGCAAAGTAGGGGACAGGGTTAAAACTGAAGCTTTCTTT.

The genes are TRBV10-3 and TRBJ1-4; D gene ambiguous. The germline CDR1 and CDR2 sequences are ENHRY and SYGVKD. CDR3 size: 12 residues. V dropped 4 bases and J dropped 5 bases, with 5 bases sitting between them. CDR3 coding DNA: TGTGCCATCAGTGCCATCAATGAAAAACTGTTTTTT. The encoded protein is CAISAINEKLFF.

The V and J genes are TRBV27 and TRBJ1-2; D is ambiguous. Germline-derived CDR1 and CDR2 are MNHEY and SMNVEV (reference sequence). Trimming removed 5 bases at V and 3 bases at J, with 10 bases between. The CDR3 is 13 residues long. CDR3 residues: CASSPVSYYGYTF. The CDR3 region has the DNA TGTGCCAGCAGTCCGGTTTCTTACTATGGCTACACCTTC.

This chain uses TRBV7-8 with TRBJ2-2; 9 nucleotides line up with TRBD2. CDR1 is SGHVS, CDR2 FQNEAQ, per germline. The CDR3 covers 16 residues. Trimming at V came to 4 bases and at J to 4 bases, leaving 7 bases not matched to a gene. CDR3 protein: CASSSRRLAVTGELFF. The CDR3, as DNA: TGTGCCAGCAGCTCCAGGCGACTAGCGGTCACCGGGGAGCTGTTTTTT.

The gene calls are TRBV27 and TRBJ2-3, with D possibly TRBD1 on 5 matching bases. CDR1 and CDR2 from the germline V gene are MNHEY and SMNVEV (reference sequence). The CDR3 has 13 amino acids. V gave up 6 bases and J gave up 4 bases, with 11 bases separating them. CDR3 protein: CASRGQGADTQYF. In DNA, the CDR3 is TGTGCCAGCAGAGGGCAGGGTGCAGATACGCAGTATTTT.

The chain combines TRBV5-1 with TRBJ1-2; tentatively, D is TRBD1 (5 bases). V was pared by 0 bases and J by 4 bases, with 10 bases between. The CDR3 runs to 14 residues. Germline assignment: CDR1 SGHRS and CDR2 YFSETQ. The DNA of the CDR3 is TGCGCCAGCAGCTTGGGCAGGGAAGGCTATGGCTACACCTTC. As protein: CASSLGREGYGYTF.

This sequence joins TRBV25-1 and TRBJ1-1; D is unresolved. Germline loops: CDR1 MGHDK, CDR2 SYGVNS. V gave up 7 bases and J gave up 11 bases, with 17 bases separating them. The CDR3 has 12 residues. CDR3 loop: CASNPGSGVAFF. Written as DNA, the CDR3 is TGTGCCAGCAACCCGGGATCAGGCGTCGCTTTCTTT.

The rearrangement joins TRBV5-1 to TRBJ2-2, with 10 bases identical to TRBD2. CDR3 length: 16 amino acids. The trim removed 4 bases at V and 1 base at J, leaving 4 bases unmatched. Germline lookup yields CDR1 SGHRS and CDR2 YFSETQ. This chain's CDR3 is CASSPRLAGNTGELFF. The CDR3 coding sequence is TGCGCCAGCAGCCCCAGACTAGCGGGGAACACCGGGGAGCTGTTTTTT.

This chain uses TRBV14 with TRBJ2-1; tentative D call: TRBD1 (6 bases). Per the germline V gene, CDR1 is SGHDN and CDR2 is FVKESK. This CDR3 region has 19 residues. V shed 0 bases and J shed 1 base, with 19 bases lying between them. The CDR3 bases are TGTGCCAGCAGCCAAGAAGAATGGTGGACAGAGATATCCTACAATGAGCAGTTCTTC. Translation: CASSQEEWWTEISYNEQFF.

This chain joins TRBV28 and TRBJ2-7; D gene uncertain. Germline V lookup: CDR1 MDHEN, CDR2 SYDVKM. With 4 bases removed from V and 0 bases from J, the gap between germline ends came to 7 bases. The CDR3 length is 13 residues. As DNA, the CDR3 is TGTGCCAGCAGTTCGCGGAGCTCCTACGAGCAGTACTTC. This codes for CASSSRSSYEQYF.

The chain employs TRBV3-1 (or the pseudogene TRBV3-2) and TRBJ2-7, with 12 bases fitting TRBD2. The trim removed 0 bases at V and 1 base at J, leaving 10 bases unmatched. Germline V lookup: CDR1 LGHDT, CDR2 YNNKEL (reference sequence). The CDR3 consists of 19 residues. The CDR3 nucleotides are TGTGCCAGCAGCCAAGAGGTGCGACTAGCGGGAGTTTCGTCCTACGAGCAGTACTTC. Protein: CASSQEVRLAGVSSYEQYF.

The V and J genes are TRBV18 and TRBJ2-7; D is uncertain. Deletions cut 2 bases from V and 5 bases from J, with 16 bases between. CDR1 KGHSH and CDR2 LQKENI come from the germline V gene. The CDR3 is 15 amino acids. The CDR3 DNA is TGTGCCAGCTCACCAAGCATTACGATGGTCGACGAGCAGTACTTC. It yields the protein CASSPSITMVDEQYF.